This T cell receptor beta chain was sequenced in a study of T cell clones after liver transplantation (dated by TCRdb to about 2019). Background on the whole study: The samples were obtained from ITN030ST, a randomized trial that attempted immunosuppression withdrawal within 2 years after liver transplantation. Donor-reactive T cell clones were identified using TCRbeta sequencing after a pre-transplant mixed lymphocyte reaction and were then followed in post-transplant blood. As an antigen-independent comparator for the donor-reactive sequences, third party-reactive TCRbeta sequences from pre-transplant MLRs were identified as well. Three of the eight recipients were HCV-positive; the others were transplanted for non-autoimmune, non-viral indications. No induction therapy was given to the subjects, and standard immunosuppression was administered until randomization at 12-24 months post-transplant. Tolerance was defined as complete withdrawal of immunosuppression for at least one year without a rise in liver enzymes beyond twice the upper limit of normal. Blood samples were collected pre-transplant, pre-randomization before withdrawal, and post-randomization after either complete withdrawal or failed withdrawal. Of the 8 liver transplant recipients making up the studied cohort, 3 were classified as tolerant and 5 as non-tolerant.

Concerning this clone itself: This clone's antigen is unknown. No base quality values were provided; no much bigger clone lies one nucleotide off.

Thawed unstimulated PBMCs were stained for CD3, CD4 and CD8 and FACS-sorted into CD3+CD4+ and CD3+CD8+ populations. All 8 studied subjects were randomized to immunosuppression withdrawal. The Qiagen DNeasy Blood and Tissue Kit was used for isolation of genomic DNA. High-throughput TCRbeta CDR3 sequencing of frozen genomic DNA was performed by immunoSEQ, including PCR amplification, mapping, bias correction and internal controls. Per the original workflow: Productive rearrangements were retained, and unique TCRbeta sequences were defined by the CDR3 nucleotide sequence together with the V and J gene. For classification of a sequence as donor-reactive, at least 5-fold expansion in CFSE-low cells relative to unstimulated pre-transplant cells and a frequency of at least 0.01% were required. To ensure at least 90% detection power, minimum frequency thresholds were set for each subject based on that subject's lowest-template unstimulated sample. Jensen-Shannon divergence between the top 1000 TCRbeta sequences after and before transplant was used to measure repertoire turnover. Two-sided Fisher's exact tests were used to test for changes in how often donor-reactive sequences were detected. TCRdb holds this immuneACCESS table with in-frame rearrangements only. Some clones are missing; in checked studies, unresolved V genes explain under half, and the rest has no known cause. V and J calls and clone size follow that table, whereas D and trimming were derived from the DNA. The sample includes about 58,000 clones, with around two thirds observed a single time. Clones ranked in the top ten supply about 2.6% of the sample.

The research as a whole found: Circulating donor-reactive CD4 TCRbeta sequences fell significantly post-transplant in most of the 8 subjects, irrespective of tolerance or HCV status. When repertoire turnover was accounted for, significantly reduced detection of donor-reactive sequences was found in 7 of 8 subjects for CD4 and in 8 of 8 subjects for CD8. A greater decline was seen for donor-reactive sequences than for third party-reactive sequences, suggesting partial antigen-specific deletion unrelated to withdrawal success. In a couple of subjects, low numbers of available donor cells limited the measurable donor-reactive repertoire. The conclusions were preliminary, being limited by small, heterogeneous patient numbers and by non-standardized post-transplant time points. Because no allograft tissue specimens were available, donor-reactive T cells may have migrated into the graft instead of being deleted.

In the germline V gene, CDR1 corresponds to SGHTA and CDR2 to FQGNSA. Reading from cysteine to phenylalanine, the CDR3 counts 18 amino acids. Only the CDR3 region is kept as DNA, spanning 54 bases read in frame from base 1. Trimmed from V: 1 base; trimmed from J: 6 bases; junction bases lacking a gene match: 12. The sequenced sample was CD4+ T cells from blood, obtained at the approximately 16-month timepoint. The rearranged segments are TRBV7-2 and TRBJ2-2; a stretch of 9 junction bases matches TRBD2. The sequence derives from a human patient who received a liver transplant. Following a transplant, some T cells may be graft donor cells, not patient cells. DNA sequence: TGTGCCAGCAGCTTAGTCATGATGGCGGGAGGGCAGTCCGGGGAGCTGTTTTTT. Its translation is CASSLVMMAGGQSGELFF.